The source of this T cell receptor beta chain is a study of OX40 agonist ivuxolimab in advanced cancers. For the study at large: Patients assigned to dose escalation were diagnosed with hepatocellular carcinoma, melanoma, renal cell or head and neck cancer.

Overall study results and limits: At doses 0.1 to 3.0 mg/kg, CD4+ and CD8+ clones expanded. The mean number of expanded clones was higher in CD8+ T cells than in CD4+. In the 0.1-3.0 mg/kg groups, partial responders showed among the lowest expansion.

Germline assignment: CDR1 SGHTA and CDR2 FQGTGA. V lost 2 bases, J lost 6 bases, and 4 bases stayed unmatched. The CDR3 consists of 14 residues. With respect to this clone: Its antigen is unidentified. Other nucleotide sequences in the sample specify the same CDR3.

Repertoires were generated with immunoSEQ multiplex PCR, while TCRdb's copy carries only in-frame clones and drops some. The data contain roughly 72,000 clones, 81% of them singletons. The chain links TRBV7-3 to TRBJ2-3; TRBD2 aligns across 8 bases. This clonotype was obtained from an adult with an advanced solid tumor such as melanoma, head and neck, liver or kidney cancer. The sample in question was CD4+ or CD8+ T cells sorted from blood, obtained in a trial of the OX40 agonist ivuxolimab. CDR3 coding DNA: TGTGCCAGCAGCTTAGCGGGAGGTACGGATACGCAGTATTTT. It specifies CASSLAGGTDTQYF.